The 6 T cell receptor beta chains below all came from one sample that was sequenced in a study of blood T cell repertoires in COVID-19. Clones were sequenced by immunoSEQ multiplex PCR, and TCRdb holds only the in-frame ones, with some missing. The sample shows hundreds of thousands of clones, 80% to 90% of them seen only once. The sequenced sample was PBMCs or T cells enriched from blood (not recorded which). Every receptor here comes from a young woman who had recovered from COVID-19.

The table lists this clone with a count of one. This rearrangement joins TRBV5-1 to TRBJ2-4, with D perhaps TRBD2 (5 bases). V shed 2 bases and J shed 10 bases, with 13 bases lying between them. The CDR3 has 13 residues. Per the germline V gene, CDR1 is SGHRS and CDR2 is YFSETQ. The CDR3 loop reads CASSFREIGIQYF. The CDR3 nucleotides are TGCGCCAGCAGCTTCCGGGAAATTGGGATTCAGTACTTC. The whole variable domain, filled in from reference TRBV5-1 and TRBJ2-4, reads KAGVTQTPRYLIKTRGQQVTLSCSPISGHRSVSWYQQTPGQGLQFLFEYFSETQRNKGNFPGRFSGRQFSNSRSEMNVSTLELGDSALYLCASSFREIGIQYFGAGTRLSVL.

CDR3: CASGERGANYEQYF. The CDR3 DNA reads TGTGCTAGTGGGGAGCGGGGGGCCAACTACGAGCAGTACTTC. The gene calls are TRBV12-5 and TRBJ2-7; 9 bases align to TRBD2. The CDR3 has 14 amino acids. Germline CDR1 and CDR2: LGHNT and FRNRAP. Unmatched junction bases numbered 6, after V lost 6 bases and J lost 3 bases. The full variable domain, its missing parts supplied by reference TRBV12-5 and TRBJ2-7, is DARVTQTPRHKVTEMGQEVTMRCQPILGHNTVFWYRQTMMQGLELLAYFRNRAPLDDSGMPKDRFSAEMPDATLATLKIQPSEPRDSAVYFCASGERGANYEQYFGPGTRLTVT.

The chain's CDR3 is CATSGQGGGYTF. The CDR3 region has the DNA TGTGCCACCAGCGGACAGGGTGGGGGCTACACCTTC. The rearrangement links TRBV15 to TRBJ1-2, with TRBD1 matching over 8 bases. The germline V gene encodes CDR1 LNHNV and CDR2 YYDKDF (reference sequence). The CDR3 sequence is 12 residues long. Trimming removed 5 bases from V and 8 bases from J; junction bases left unmatched: 4.

V gene TRBV7-9 combines with J gene TRBJ2-7, with TRBD1 matching 9 bases. Germline V gene data show CDR1 as SEHNR and CDR2 as FQNEAQ (reference sequence). The CDR3 runs to 14 residues. J gave up 4 bases and V 5 bases, and 6 bases lay outside the gene matches. CDR3 sequence reads: CASSDRDREYEQYF. Written as DNA, the CDR3 is TGTGCCAGCAGCGACCGGGACAGGGAGTACGAGCAGTACTTC.

The chain employs TRBV4-1 and TRBJ2-3, with D perhaps TRBD1 (5 bases). V was pared by 0 bases and J by 2 bases, with 15 bases between. Germline CDR1 is MGHRA and CDR2 is YSYEKL. The CDR3 is 17 amino acids. The chain's CDR3 is CASSQDRTRGLTDTQYF. The CDR3 DNA is TGCGCCAGCAGCCAAGATCGGACACGAGGCCTCACAGATACGCAGTATTTT.

This clone is a singleton in its sample. The chain couples TRBV28 to TRBJ1-1, with 7 bases that match TRBD1. With 7 bases clipped from V and 8 bases from J, the junction kept 7 bases outside the gene matches. This CDR3 is 12 amino acids long. Germline V gene sequence: CDR1 MDHEN, CDR2 SYDVKM. The CDR3 DNA sequence: TGTGCCAGCACCCTTATGGACAGGGAAGCTTTCTTT. This translates into CASTLMDREAFF.